This T cell receptor (beta chain) stems from a study of radiotherapy plus CTLA-4 blockade in lung cancer. In the study overall: Objective responses were documented in about 18% of patients, with disease control in about 29%.

Worth noting for this clone: Its antigen is as yet unknown.

Profiling relied on immunoSEQ multiplex PCR, and the TCRdb table lists in-frame clones only, not all of them. The sample has 83,000 or so clones, around 83% seen once. Germline V gene sequence: CDR1 SGHVS, CDR2 FQNEAQ. The CDR3 contains 20 residues. Trimming took 4 bases from V and 5 from J; bases not matched to a gene: 20. Study observations and caveats: Some TCR clones had been derived from tumors. These clones expanded in peripheral blood after radiotherapy plus ipilimumab. Together with interferon-beta, which increased in serum after radiation, early dynamic changes in blood T cell clones were reportedly the best predictors of response.

This chain uses TRBV7-8 with TRBJ2-5; TRBD1 matches at 12 bases. The clonotype was recovered from a human donor with non-small cell lung cancer who had stable disease on radiotherapy plus ipilimumab. The source material was peripheral blood, sampled from a patient treated with radiotherapy plus ipilimumab. CDR3 amino acids: CASSSSPRPGQGAFEETQYF. In DNA form, the CDR3 reads TGTGCCAGCAGCTCGTCCCCACGACCGGGACAGGGGGCGTTTGAGGAGACCCAGTACTTC.